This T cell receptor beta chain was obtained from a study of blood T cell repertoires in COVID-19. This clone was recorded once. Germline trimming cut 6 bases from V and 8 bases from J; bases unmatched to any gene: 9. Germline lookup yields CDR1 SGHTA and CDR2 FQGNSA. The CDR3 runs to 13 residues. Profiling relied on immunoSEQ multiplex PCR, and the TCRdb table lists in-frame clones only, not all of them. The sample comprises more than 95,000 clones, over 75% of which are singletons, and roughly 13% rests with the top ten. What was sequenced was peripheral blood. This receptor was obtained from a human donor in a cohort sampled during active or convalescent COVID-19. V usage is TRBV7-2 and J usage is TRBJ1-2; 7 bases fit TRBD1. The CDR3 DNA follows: TGTGCCAGCAGTTCACAGGGGCGGGGAGGCTACACCTTC. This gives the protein CASSSQGRGGYTF.